This passage covers 26 T cell receptor beta chains from one sample sequenced in a study of blood T cell repertoires in COVID-19. Sequencing used immunoSEQ multiplex PCR; TCRdb keeps in-frame clones, though not all of them. The profile shows 200,000 to 300,000 clones, roughly 84% of them singletons. The specimen sequenced was peripheral blood. The receptors come from a human donor in a cohort sampled during active COVID-19.

The chain joins TRBV27 to TRBJ2-1; 12 nucleotides line up with TRBD2. The CDR3 runs to 16 residues. The trim removed 2 bases at V and 7 bases at J, leaving 6 bases unmatched. Germline V gene sequence: CDR1 MNHEY, CDR2 SMNVEV (reference sequence). DNA for the CDR3: TGTGCCAGCAGTTTACCTACTAGCGGGGGGCCAAATGAGCAGTTCTTC. Translation: CASSLPTSGGPNEQFF.

The chain has TRBV7-2 and TRBJ2-1; possible D gene TRBD2, 5 bases. The germline V gene has CDR1 SGHTA and CDR2 FQGNSA. V was pared by 5 bases and J by 7 bases, with 18 bases between. CDR3 length: 15 residues. The CDR3 nucleotides are TGTGCCAGCAGCGCCCAATGGAGGACGGGGAATGAGCAGTTCTTC. It encodes CASSAQWRTGNEQFF.

CDR3 protein: CASSTRMWGDVSYEQYF. The CDR3 nucleotides are TGTGCCAGTAGTACCCGGATGTGGGGGGACGTCTCCTACGAGCAGTACTTC. The chain joins TRBV19 to TRBJ2-7; TRBD2 might be the D (6 bases). This CDR3 has 17 residues. The V end was cut by 4 bases, the J end by 0 bases, with 19 bases between. Germline V gene lookup returns CDR1 LNHDA and CDR2 SQIVND (reference sequence).

The chain carries TRBV18 and TRBJ2-7, with D perhaps TRBD1 (6 bases). Trimming removed 6 bases from V and 5 bases from J, with 11 bases in between. The CDR3 extends over 12 amino acids. The V gene's germline CDR1 is KGHSH and CDR2 LQKENI. CDR3 sequence: CASSRDMNEQYF. The DNA of the CDR3 is TGTGCCAGCTCCCGGGACATGAACGAGCAGTACTTC.

This clone was counted only a few times. The V gene is TRBV12-3 or TRBV12-4, the J gene TRBJ2-7; 8 nucleotides align to TRBD1. The CDR3 totals 12 residues. V was pared by 9 bases and J by 4 bases, with 5 bases of the junction left unmatched. CDR3 sequence: CASSTGDYEQYF. The CDR3 DNA follows: TGTGCCAGTTCGACAGGGGATTACGAGCAGTACTTC.

This chain joins TRBV7-8 and TRBJ2-7; TRBD1 agrees at 8 bases. The CDR3 consists of 14 residues. With 5 bases clipped from V and 5 bases from J, the junction kept 8 bases outside the gene matches. Germline loops: CDR1 SGHVS, CDR2 FQNEAQ. The CDR3 bases are TGTGCCAGCAGCGGCATGGACAGGGTTAACGAGCAGTACTTC. This sequence encodes CASSGMDRVNEQYF.

The chain has TRBV7-9 and TRBJ1-1, with a tentative D call TRBD1 (6 bases). Germline values: CDR1 SEHNR, CDR2 FQNEAQ (reference sequence). V was pared by 5 bases and J by 8 bases, with 12 bases between. The CDR3 sequence is 12 residues long. The CDR3 loop is CASSRLGQEAFF. In nucleotides, the CDR3 is TGTGCCAGCAGCCGACTCGGACAGGAAGCTTTCTTT.

This clone was seen a single time. This rearrangement joins TRBV24-1 to TRBJ1-4; D is unclear. The germline V gene encodes CDR1 KGHDR and CDR2 SFDVKD. The V end was cut by 4 bases, the J end by 7 bases, with 6 bases between. The CDR3 runs to 12 residues. CDR3 sequence: CATSEEGEKLFF. CDR3 sequence (DNA): TGTGCCACCAGTGAAGAGGGTGAAAAACTGTTTTTT.

V usage is TRBV27 and J usage is TRBJ2-7; D is ambiguous. Germline values: CDR1 MNHEY, CDR2 SMNVEV (reference sequence). The ends were cut back, 4 bases at V and 1 base at J, with 8 bases in the middle. This CDR3 has 13 residues. CDR3: CASSYYRSYEQYF. CDR3 DNA sequence: TGTGCCAGCAGTTATTACAGATCCTACGAGCAGTACTTC.

Comment on this clone: The CDR3 ends on some other residue instead of the conserved phenylalanine or tryptophan, so this is likely a read error. The DNA is omitted, as the CDR3 cannot be located on it reliably, and the CDR3 follows TCRdb's listing. V usage is TRBV6-5 and J usage is TRBJ1-5; TRBD1, the table's D call, was not compared with the DNA. Inclusive of both ends, the CDR3 amounts to 12 amino acids. Germline CDR1 is MNHEY and CDR2 is SVGAGI. CDR3 amino acids: CASSFKGDFFRI.

The chain links TRBV27 to TRBJ2-7; D not certain. V gave up 2 bases and J gave up 1 base, with 12 bases separating them. The CDR3 has 15 residues. CDR1 is MNHEY and CDR2 is SMNVEV in the germline V gene (reference sequence). CDR3 bases: TGTGCCAGCAGTTTAAGATTGGCGGTATCCTACGAGCAGTACTTC. Amino acid sequence: CASSLRLAVSYEQYF.

This clone was observed a single time. The chain couples TRBV10-2 to TRBJ2-1, with TRBD2 matching over 11 bases. Losses at the gene ends were 0 bases for V and 8 bases for J; bases not matched to a gene: 9. CDR3 size: 17 residues. The V gene's germline CDR1 is WSHSY and CDR2 SAAADI. In nucleotides, the CDR3 is TGCGCCAGCAGTGAGTCGATAGCGGGAGGGCCAACTGATGAGCAGTTCTTC. It codes for CASSESIAGGPTDEQFF.

The CDR3 region is CASRKSSSVYEQYF. As DNA, the CDR3 is TGTGCCAGCAGAAAATCTTCGTCTGTCTACGAGCAGTACTTC. The rearrangement uses TRBV13 and TRBJ2-7; D uncertain. CDR3 length: 14 residues. V shed 6 bases and J shed 3 bases, with 15 bases lying between them. In germline, CDR1 is PRHDT, CDR2 FYEKMQ (reference sequence).

The chain combines TRBV5-4 with TRBJ1-1; possible D gene TRBD1, 6 bases. From germline, CDR1 is SGHNT and CDR2 YYREEE (reference sequence). The CDR3 sequence is 16 residues long. Trimming removed 5 bases from V and 5 bases from J, with 22 bases in between. The CDR3: CASRPGQSPRWTEAFF. The DNA of the CDR3 is TGTGCCAGCAGACCTGGACAGTCTCCTAGGTGGACTGAAGCTTTCTTT.

This chain links TRBV3-1 (or the pseudogene TRBV3-2) with TRBJ1-5; D unresolved. This CDR3 has 15 amino acids. Deletions cut 0 bases from V and 4 bases from J, with 10 bases between. CDR1 is LGHDT and CDR2 is YNNKEL in the germline V gene (reference sequence). The DNA of the CDR3 is TGTGCCAGCAGCCAAGATCACGGGGAGAATCAGCCCCAGCATTTT. Translated: CASSQDHGENQPQHF.

This chain joins TRBV6-5 and TRBJ2-7; D is perhaps TRBD1 (5 bases). V lost 0 bases, J lost 6 bases, and 15 bases lay in between. There are 15 residues in the CDR3. CDR1 is MNHEY, CDR2 SVGAGI, per germline. CDR3 protein: CASSYSGRVYSEQYF. DNA of the CDR3: TGTGCCAGCAGTTACTCGGGCAGGGTGTATTCCGAGCAGTACTTC.

The chain recombines TRBV6-2 or TRBV6-3 with TRBJ2-1; TRBD2 aligns across 9 bases. V was clipped by 2 bases and J by 7 bases; unmatched bases: 9. The length of the CDR3 is 16 residues. Germline V gene sequence: CDR1 MNHEY, CDR2 SVGEGT. CDR3 amino acids: CASSYTRGGRWNEQFF. In nucleotides, the CDR3 is TGTGCCAGCAGTTACACGCGGGGGGGCCGTTGGAATGAGCAGTTCTTC.

This chain uses TRBV5-1 with TRBJ2-6; 8 bases agree with TRBD1. J gave up 4 bases and V 1 base, and 7 bases lay outside the gene matches. Germline values: CDR1 SGHRS, CDR2 YFSETQ. CDR3 length: 17 amino acids. This CDR3 is CASSLISGGAGANVLTF. In DNA, the CDR3 is TGCGCCAGCAGCTTGATATCAGGGGGCGCGGGGGCCAACGTCCTGACTTTC. The variable domain in full, completed from reference TRBV5-1 and TRBJ2-6, reads KAGVTQTPRYLIKTRGQQVTLSCSPISGHRSVSWYQQTPGQGLQFLFEYFSETQRNKGNFPGRFSGRQFSNSRSEMNVSTLELGDSALYLCASSLISGGAGANVLTFGAGSRLTVL.

The V and J genes are TRBV5-6 and TRBJ2-4; 7 bases agree with TRBD2. CDR3 size: 15 residues. Germline trimming cut 3 bases from V and 1 base from J; bases unmatched to any gene: 4. In germline, CDR1 is SGHDT, CDR2 YYEEEE. The CDR3 sequence is CASSWEGRAKNIQYF. The CDR3 bases are TGTGCCAGCAGCTGGGAGGGGCGGGCCAAAAACATTCAGTACTTC.

The chain is built from TRBV5-4 and TRBJ1-1; D not resolved. V was trimmed by 4 bases and J by 0 bases, leaving 13 bases between them. Germline CDR1 is SGHNT and CDR2 is YYREEE (reference sequence). The CDR3 is 15 residues long. The CDR3 coding sequence is TGTGCCAGCAGCGCGGAGGTGACGGTGAACACTGAAGCTTTCTTT. Protein: CASSAEVTVNTEAFF.

Many counts were recorded for this clone. The chain carries TRBV2 and TRBJ1-4; 11 bases match TRBD1. This CDR3 contains 15 residues. From germline, CDR1 is SNHLY and CDR2 FYNNEI. Trimming at V came to 8 bases and at J to 4 bases, leaving 6 bases not matched to a gene. For the CDR3, the DNA is TGTGCCAGCGGTGGGGGGACAGGGGGTAATGAAAAACTGTTTTTT. It specifies CASGGGTGGNEKLFF.

The chain uses TRBV6-5 and TRBJ2-7; TRBD2 matches at 12 bases. The V gene end was trimmed by 4 bases and the J gene end by 2 bases; junction bases not matched to a gene: 6. Germline-derived CDR1 and CDR2 are MNHEY and SVGAGI. CDR3 length equals 16 residues. The CDR3 DNA is TGTGCCAGCAGTTCACGACCTAGCGGGGGGGCCTACGAGCAGTACTTC. Translating gives CASSSRPSGGAYEQYF.

The rearrangement uses TRBV6-2 or TRBV6-3 and TRBJ1-4; D gene uncertain. V was cut by 5 bases and J by 8 bases, with 18 bases left in between. Germline V CDR1 and CDR2: MNHEY, SVGEGT. The CDR3 is made up of 15 amino acids. DNA for the CDR3: TGTGCCAGCAGTGCGAGGAGTTCTCTAGACGAAAAACTGTTTTTT. Its translation is CASSARSSLDEKLFF.

The chain links TRBV9 to TRBJ2-1; 7 nucleotides agree with TRBD1. The germline gives CDR1 SGDLS, CDR2 YYNGEE. This CDR3 has 14 residues. V shed 2 bases, J shed 6 bases, and the junction held 5 bases outside the gene matches. The CDR3 region has the DNA TGTGCCAGCAGCGTTTTTGCAGGGGGCAATGAGCAGTTCTTC. Protein product: CASSVFAGGNEQFF.

The chain carries TRBV20-1 and TRBJ1-2; 7 positions agree with TRBD1. Trimming took 6 bases from V and 4 from J; bases not matched to a gene: 2. Germline assignment: CDR1 DFQATT and CDR2 SNEGSKA (reference sequence). This CDR3 region has 11 residues. The CDR3 region is CSARQGYGYTF. The CDR3 region has the DNA TGCAGTGCAAGACAGGGCTATGGCTACACCTTC.

V is TRBV14 and J is TRBJ1-2; D gene ambiguous. The CDR3 length is 14 residues. V shed 2 bases and J shed 8 bases, with 15 bases lying between them. The germline V gene has CDR1 SGHDN and CDR2 FVKESK. CDR3 DNA: TGTGCCAGCAGCCAACTTCGGGGAGTCGGCGGCTACACCTTC. The encoded protein is CASSQLRGVGGYTF.